These 30 T cell receptor beta chains came from one sample sequenced in a study of persistence of HIV-infected CD4 T cells. Nonspecific anti-CD3/anti-CD28 bead stimulation represents the broad CD4+ T cell repertoire. Sorting selected CD4+ T cells upregulating both CD40 ligand and CD69. The libraries were made with immunoSEQ version 4 in survey mode. Libraries were prepared by immunoSEQ multiplex PCR; TCRdb keeps only in-frame clonotypes and omits some of them. The sample yields tens of thousands of clones, about 87% seen once. These TCRs' antigens remain unknown. The sequenced sample was CD4+ T cells sorted from PBMCs after approximately 19-hour stimulation, obtained from a patient who received antiretroviral therapy. Every receptor here comes from an adult woman with HIV who was CMV-seropositive.

This chain joins TRBV2 and TRBJ1-4; D unclear. Germline V gives CDR1 SNHLY, CDR2 FYNNEI. The V gene lost 6 bases and the J gene lost 5 bases, with 13 bases spanning the gap. This CDR3 region has 14 residues. The CDR3 reads CASREGGPNEKLFF. For the CDR3, the DNA is TGTGCCAGCAGGGAGGGCGGGCCAAATGAAAAACTGTTTTTT.

The chain employs TRBV19 and TRBJ1-2; the D gene is possibly TRBD1 (5 bases). CDR1 is LNHDA, CDR2 SQIVND, per germline (reference sequence). The CDR3 totals 15 residues. V gave up 6 bases and J gave up 5 bases, with 19 bases separating them. CDR3 nucleotides: TGTGCCAGTAGGGATGGGCCAAGGGACGGGTATGGCTACACCTTC. Translating gives CASRDGPRDGYGYTF.

This clone was recorded a few times. The rearrangement joins TRBV11-1 to TRBJ1-2; 10 bases map to TRBD1. Per the germline V gene, CDR1 is SGHAT and CDR2 is FQDESV (reference sequence). The CDR3 contains 13 residues. Germline trimming cut 5 bases from V and 5 bases from J; bases unmatched to any gene: 2. In DNA, the CDR3 is TGTGCCAGCAGCCGGACAGGGGGGTATGGCTACACCTTC. Its translation is CASSRTGGYGYTF.

The genes are TRBV3-1 (or the pseudogene TRBV3-2) and TRBJ2-1; 7 bases align to TRBD1. Trimming removed 1 base from V and 5 bases from J; junction bases left unmatched: 5. CDR1 and CDR2 (germline): LGHDT, YNNKEL (reference sequence). The CDR3 spans 15 residues. The CDR3 DNA reads TGTGCCAGCAGCCAAGGTGGGACAGTTAACAATGAGCAGTTCTTC. This translates into CASSQGGTVNNEQFF.

There are a few counts of this clone. J is TRBJ1-3 and V is TRBV5-1; D is uncertain. Germline values: CDR1 SGHRS, CDR2 YFSETQ. Trimming left V 0 bases short and J 8 bases short, with 15 bases between. The CDR3 consists of 15 residues. The CDR3 is CASSLEARHVDTIYF. The CDR3 region has the DNA TGCGCCAGCAGCTTGGAGGCCAGGCACGTGGACACCATATATTTT.

The V and J genes are TRBV5-6 and TRBJ2-5, with D perhaps TRBD1 or TRBD2 (6 bases each). CDR1 and CDR2 (germline): SGHDT, YYEEEE. Between the trimmed V and J ends, which lost 1 base and 4 bases, there was a span of 11 bases. The CDR3 consists of 14 residues. The CDR3 DNA sequence: TGTGCCAGCAGCTTGACAGGGCGGGGAGAGACCCAGTACTTC. Translation: CASSLTGRGETQYF. Together with reference TRBV5-6 and TRBJ2-5, the CDR3 gives the full variable domain: DAGVTQSPTHLIKTRGQQVTLRCSPKSGHDTVSWYQQALGQGPQFIFQYYEEEERQRGNFPDRFSGHQFPNYSSELNVNALLLGDSALYLCASSLTGRGETQYFGPGTRLLVL.

J is TRBJ2-5 and V is TRBV6-5, with D perhaps TRBD2 (6 bases). The germline CDR1 and CDR2 sequences are MNHEY and SVGAGI. This CDR3 contains 13 residues. Trimming shortened V by 6 bases and J by 4 bases, and 12 bases separated the two germline ends. CDR3 amino acids: CASSRKEGETQYF. The CDR3 DNA reads as TGTGCCAGCAGCAGAAAGGAGGGAGAGACCCAGTACTTC.

The gene calls are TRBV15 and TRBJ2-7; 9 positions match TRBD1. The CDR3 covers 16 residues. The V segment lost 0 bases and the J segment 4 bases; nucleotides outside the gene matches: 7. Germline values: CDR1 LNHNV, CDR2 YYDKDF (reference sequence). The DNA of the CDR3 is TGTGCCACCAGCAGAGATGCCGGGACAGGGTATTACGAGCAGTACTTC. Translated, it gives CATSRDAGTGYYEQYF. Full variable domain (rest looked up from reference TRBV15 and TRBJ2-7): DAMVIQNPRYQVTQFGKPVTLSCSQTLNHNVMYWYQQKSSQAPKLLFHYYDKDFNNEADTPDNFQSRRPNTSFCFLDIRSPGLGDTAMYLCATSRDAGTGYYEQYFGPGTRLTVT.

CDR3 DNA sequence: TGCAGCGTTGATCTTCCAAACACTGAAGCTTTCTTT. It yields the protein CSVDLPNTEAFF. The rearrangement links TRBV29-1 to TRBJ1-1; D unclear. Germline V lookup: CDR1 SQVTM, CDR2 ANQGSEA. V was cut by 3 bases and J by 2 bases, with 7 bases left in between. This CDR3 region has 12 residues.

The chain carries TRBV20-1 and TRBJ2-2, with 9 bases aligning to TRBD2. The CDR3 has 15 residues. Losses at the gene ends were 3 bases for V and 5 bases for J; bases not matched to a gene: 7. The germline V gene has CDR1 DFQATT and CDR2 SNEGSKA (reference sequence). The CDR3 spells CSASSGGGWTGELFF. The CDR3 coding sequence is TGCAGTGCTAGTAGCGGGGGAGGTTGGACCGGGGAGCTGTTTTTT.

The chain has TRBV27 and TRBJ1-4; a weak D match, TRBD1 (5 bases). V lost 7 bases to trimming and J lost 3 bases, with 15 bases between them. There are 15 residues in the CDR3. The V gene's germline CDR1 is MNHEY and CDR2 SMNVEV (reference sequence). CDR3 sequence reads: CASTEVGGPNEKLFF. CDR3 bases: TGTGCCAGCACCGAGGTCGGGGGACCTAATGAAAAACTGTTTTTT.

The rearrangement joins TRBV5-8 to TRBJ1-5; D is possibly TRBD1 (5 bases). V was clipped by 2 bases and J by 5 bases, with 11 bases between them. Germline lookup yields CDR1 SGHTS and CDR2 YDEGEE. The CDR3 loop spans 14 amino acids. This CDR3 reads CASSLPDKDQPQHF. CDR3 DNA sequence: TGTGCCAGCAGCTTACCGGACAAGGATCAGCCCCAGCATTTT.

This clone was seen only once. V gene TRBV18 combines with J gene TRBJ1-1, with a possible D match to TRBD1 (5 bases). The CDR3 is 14 residues long. Trimming stripped 6 bases from V and 5 bases from J, with 16 bases between. Germline CDR1 reads KGHSH; CDR2 reads LQKENI. CDR3 DNA sequence: TGTGCCAGCTCGGGGGGGTTCCTCGGAACTGAAGCTTTCTTT. Residues: CASSGGFLGTEAFF.

The chain employs TRBV27 and TRBJ2-2; no firm D call. There are 15 residues in the CDR3. Trimming took 4 bases from V and 2 from J, leaving 11 bases between them. Per the germline V gene, CDR1 is MNHEY and CDR2 is SMNVEV (reference sequence). CDR3 amino acids: CASSYRSLNTGELFF. CDR3 nucleotide sequence: TGTGCCAGCAGTTATAGGAGCTTAAACACCGGGGAGCTGTTTTTT.

The chain employs TRBV15 and TRBJ1-2; D unresolved. With 4 bases removed from V and 2 bases from J, the gap between germline ends came to 8 bases. The CDR3 spans 13 residues. Germline V gene sequence: CDR1 LNHNV, CDR2 YYDKDF (reference sequence). The CDR3 nucleotides are TGTGCCACCAGCATGAAGGAGAACTATGGCTACACCTTC. Its translation is CATSMKENYGYTF.

This rearrangement joins TRBV3-1 (or the pseudogene TRBV3-2) to TRBJ2-7; D is unresolved. Germline V CDR1 and CDR2: LGHDT, YNNKEL (reference sequence). The ends were cut back, 2 bases at V and 0 bases at J, with 11 bases in the middle. This CDR3 contains 15 residues. The chain's CDR3 is CASSQSAASSYEQYF. DNA for the CDR3: TGTGCCAGCAGCCAATCGGCAGCGAGCTCCTACGAGCAGTACTTC.

This chain joins TRBV5-1 and TRBJ1-1; 7 bases align to TRBD1. J gave up 4 bases and V 4 bases, and 10 bases lay outside the gene matches. The CDR3 runs 15 residues. Per germline, CDR1 SGHRS and CDR2 YFSETQ. The CDR3 spells CASSPSRQGGTEAFF. In nucleotides, the CDR3 is TGCGCCAGCAGCCCGTCCAGACAGGGAGGCACTGAAGCTTTCTTT.

This chain joins TRBV6-5 and TRBJ1-6; 7 nucleotides agree with TRBD1. The J segment lost 7 bases and the V segment lost 6 bases, leaving 6 bases of the junction unmatched. The V gene's germline CDR1 is MNHEY and CDR2 SVGAGI. The CDR3 is made up of 14 amino acids. Here the CDR3 DNA reads TGTGCCAGCAGACCGACAGGGTTCAATTCACCCCTCCACTTT. This encodes CASRPTGFNSPLHF.

This chain connects TRBV3-1 (or the pseudogene TRBV3-2) to TRBJ1-1; D perhaps matches TRBD1 (6 bases). The CDR3 is 13 residues long. Trimming pared 6 bases from V and 1 base from J, leaving 9 bases between. The V gene's germline CDR1 is LGHDT and CDR2 YNNKEL (reference sequence). This CDR3 is CASRQGGNTEAFF. For the CDR3, the DNA is TGTGCCAGCAGACAGGGAGGGAACACTGAAGCTTTCTTT.

The chain uses TRBV6-5 and TRBJ2-3; D gene unclear. Deletions cut 4 bases from V and 0 bases from J, with 11 bases between. The CDR3 length is 15 residues. CDR1 and CDR2 (germline): MNHEY, SVGAGI. This chain's CDR3 is CASSSPSLSTDTQYF. The CDR3 region has the DNA TGTGCCAGCAGTTCCCCTAGTCTTAGCACAGATACGCAGTATTTT.

In this sample, this clone turned up a few times. This sequence joins TRBV5-4 and TRBJ2-7; 9 nucleotides match TRBD1. Germline V CDR1 and CDR2: SGHNT, YYREEE (reference sequence). CDR3 length equals 15 residues. V lost 4 bases to trimming and J lost 6 bases; unmatched junction nucleotides: 11. In DNA form, the CDR3 reads TGTGCCAGCAGCCAATACAGGGGGCGCCTCGCCGAGCAGTACTTC. Its translation is CASSQYRGRLAEQYF.

The rearrangement joins TRBV7-6 to TRBJ2-7; D possibly corresponds to TRBD1 (6 bases). The CDR3 is 14 residues long. Trimming removed 1 base at V and 4 bases at J, with 11 bases between. CDR1 is SGHVS, CDR2 FNYEAQ, per germline. CDR3 DNA sequence: TGTGCCAGCAGCTTAGTGCCAGGGGAATACGAGCAGTACTTC. This encodes CASSLVPGEYEQYF.

The chain has TRBV27 and TRBJ2-7; possible D gene TRBD1, 5 bases. The ends were cut back, 6 bases at V and 2 bases at J, with 14 bases in the middle. This CDR3 region has 14 residues. The germline CDR1 and CDR2 sequences are MNHEY and SMNVEV (reference sequence). This chain's CDR3 is CASRPRQHTYEQYF. As DNA, the CDR3 is TGTGCCAGCAGACCGAGACAGCACACCTACGAGCAGTACTTC.

The chain is built from TRBV3-1 (or the pseudogene TRBV3-2) and TRBJ2-1, with a possible D match to TRBD1 (5 bases). CDR1 LGHDT and CDR2 YNNKEL come from the germline V gene (reference sequence). V was shortened by 1 base and J by 4 bases, with 14 bases between the two germline ends. This CDR3 region has 16 residues. This CDR3 is CASSQVATVVYNEQFF. The CDR3 DNA follows: TGTGCCAGCAGCCAAGTGGCGACAGTAGTTTACAATGAGCAGTTCTTC.

The sample holds one count of this clone. The J gene is TRBJ1-3, the V gene TRBV7-5; no DNA check was done on the table's D call, TRBD1. TRBV7-5 is annotated as a pseudogene. The CDR3 consists of 16 residues. CDR3 nucleotide sequence: TGTGTCAGAAGTCGTCGTCGGACAGGCGAGAGAAACACCATATATTTT. Its protein is CVRSRRRTGERNTIYF.

J is TRBJ2-7 and V is TRBV7-6; D unclear. This CDR3 is 12 amino acids long. The germline V and J ends were trimmed by 5 bases and 7 bases, with 12 bases remaining between them. The germline V gene has CDR1 SGHVS and CDR2 FNYEAQ. The CDR3 reads CASSPPLGEQYF. As DNA, the CDR3 is TGTGCCAGCAGCCCTCCCCTGGGGGAGCAGTACTTC.

In the case of this clone: Because the CDR3's place on the DNA is in doubt, the DNA is left out and the CDR3 is given as listed by TCRdb. The rearrangement links TRBV2 to TRBJ2-2; no DNA check was done on the table's D call, TRBD1. The germline CDR1 and CDR2 sequences are SNHLY and FYNNEI. 17 amino acids form the CDR3, both terminal residues included. CDR3: CASTRTGHLMTPGSCFF.

The V and J genes are TRBV18 and TRBJ2-2; D is unresolved. Trimming left V 4 bases short and J 4 bases short, with 10 bases between. Germline CDR1 is KGHSH and CDR2 is LQKENI. This CDR3 region has 14 residues. CDR3 amino acids: CASSLKSSTGELFF. CDR3 DNA: TGTGCCAGCTCACTGAAGTCTTCCACCGGGGAGCTGTTTTTT.

The rearrangement joins TRBV6-5 to TRBJ1-1; D remains unclear. CDR1 MNHEY and CDR2 SVGAGI come from the germline V gene. Deletions cut 0 bases from V and 0 bases from J, with 8 bases between. CDR3 length: 15 residues. For the CDR3, the DNA is TGTGCCAGCAGTTACTCTCAGGTGATGAACACTGAAGCTTTCTTT. Translated: CASSYSQVMNTEAFF.

DNA for the CDR3: TGTGCCACCAGCAGAGAGGCGGGGTTCAATGGCTACACCTTC. Translation gives CATSREAGFNGYTF. The chain recombines TRBV15 with TRBJ1-2, with unresolved D. The CDR3 sequence is 14 residues long. With 0 bases removed from V and 6 bases from J, the gap between germline ends came to 11 bases. The germline gives CDR1 LNHNV, CDR2 YYDKDF (reference sequence).